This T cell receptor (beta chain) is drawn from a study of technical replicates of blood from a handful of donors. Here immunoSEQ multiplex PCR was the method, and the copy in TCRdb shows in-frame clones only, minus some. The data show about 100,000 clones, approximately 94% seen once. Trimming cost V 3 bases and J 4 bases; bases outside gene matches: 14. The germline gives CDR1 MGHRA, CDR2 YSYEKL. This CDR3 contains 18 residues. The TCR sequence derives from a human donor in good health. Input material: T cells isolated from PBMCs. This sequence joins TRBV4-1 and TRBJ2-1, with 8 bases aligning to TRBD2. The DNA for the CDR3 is TGCGCCAGCAGCCAGCGGACCCCCGGGACTAGGAAGTACAATGAGCAGTTCTTC. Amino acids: CASSQRTPGTRKYNEQFF.